This TCR beta chain was identified during a study of cytomegalovirus exposure and HLA in healthy donors. For the study at large: Unique TCR beta sequences numbering about 100 million came from about 179 million T cells in an earlier analysis. When 398 donors were genotyped, around 77% of them were found to fall in the Caucasian-associated ancestry cluster.

Findings of the study overall: As was reported, the HLA-A and HLA-B alleles of most subjects were accurately predicted from TCR beta sequences. The study found most TCR sequences rare, yet found some public TCRs in many donors.

It was with 60 Vbeta and 13 Jbeta primers that the PCR ran. Here immunoSEQ multiplex PCR was the method, and the copy in TCRdb shows in-frame clones only, minus some. The sample includes tens of thousands of clones. With respect to this clone: Antigen unknown.

The material sequenced was PBMCs. The sequence was collected from a male donor in good health and CMV-seropositive.

The CDR3 loop is CSVGSGGYGYTF. DNA of the CDR3: TGCAGCGTTGGATCGGGGGGGTATGGCTACACCTTC. The chain recombines TRBV29-1 with TRBJ1-2, with D perhaps TRBD1 (5 bases). Germline V gene lookup returns CDR1 SQVTM and CDR2 ANQGSEA. Trimming pared 4 bases from V and 5 bases from J, leaving 11 bases between. The CDR3 has 12 amino acids.